This T cell receptor (beta chain) was recorded in a study of vaccination effects on CD4 cells after COVID-19. Under the ViraFEST assay, PBMC were stimulated with viral peptide pools so that antigen-specific CD4+ T cells expanded. Sequencing was performed afterwards. CD4+ T cells were isolated after about nine days of culture. Having tested negative for nucleocapsid antibodies, the vaccine recipients showed no prior SARS-CoV-2 infection. Generated by immunoSEQ multiplex PCR, the TCRdb table keeps only in-frame clones and is missing some. The data show some 28,000 clones, 75% to 85% seen once. As for this clone: Antigen unknown.

CDR1 and CDR2 (germline): SGDLS, YYNGEE. The ends lost 0 bases at V and 2 bases at J; junction bases unmatched: 6. The CDR3 totals 16 residues. The rearrangement joins TRBV9 to TRBJ2-3, with 7 bases identical to TRBD2. The clonotype originates from a human donor who received a COVID-19 vaccine. This sample comprised CD4+ T cells from PBMCs cultured with SARS-CoV-2 spike peptides, obtained before COVID-19 vaccination. Here the CDR3 reads CASSVDWEGSTDTQYF. The CDR3 DNA reads TGTGCCAGCAGCGTAGATTGGGAGGGCTCCACAGATACGCAGTATTTT.